The following is a T cell receptor beta chain sequence with its context. The data are from a study of blood T cell repertoires in COVID-19. Study-wide background: COVID-19 samples, acute and convalescent, were from the United States, Italy and Spain.

The repertoire was sequenced with immunoSEQ multiplex PCR; TCRdb's copy has only in-frame clones and lacks some. The sample includes around 260,000 clones, approximately 87% of them seen just once. Sequenced input: peripheral blood. The sequence came from a woman in her forties or fifties with acute or convalescent COVID-19.

CDR3 bases: TGTGCCAGCAGCTTTTCGGGGGACACTGAAGCTTTCTTT. Amino acid sequence: CASSFSGDTEAFF. This chain connects TRBV7-3 to TRBJ1-1; D is possibly TRBD1 (5 bases). The germline V and J ends were trimmed by 3 bases and 3 bases, with 8 bases remaining between them. The CDR3 length is 13 residues. From germline, CDR1 is SGHTA and CDR2 FQGTGA.